This T cell receptor (beta chain) is from a study of blood T cell repertoires in COVID-19. Looking at the study overall: Samples taken during acute and convalescent COVID-19 were collected in the United States, Italy and Spain. Sources were T cells, B-cell-depleted T cells, or PBMCs; the material itself was cDNA or gDNA.

Authors' processing steps: Scientists estimated how many nucleated cells there were by amplifying reference gene primers. Using immunoSEQ multiplex PCR, the repertoire was profiled, and TCRdb retains in-frame clones only, with some absent. V and J calls and clone size come straight from that table; D and trimming were deduced from the DNA. The data contain tens of thousands of clones, 79% of them singletons. The germline CDR1 and CDR2 sequences are SEHNR and FQNEAQ (reference sequence). Trimming stripped 5 bases from V and 4 bases from J, with 18 bases between. The CDR3 extends over 16 amino acids. This clone turned up a few times.

The receptor was isolated from a human donor in a cohort sampled during active COVID-19. Sequenced sample: peripheral blood. The chain links TRBV7-9 to TRBJ1-3; maybe TRBD1 (6 bases). Written as DNA, the CDR3 is TGTGCCAGCAGCACGAGACAGGTTTCGTACGGAAACACCATATATTTT. This gives the protein CASSTRQVSYGNTIYF.